This record concerns one TCR beta chain sequence. Its antigen is currently unknown. Only in-frame clones appear in the TCRdb table, and some are missing; sequencing was by immunoSEQ multiplex PCR. The data contain some 49,000 clones, 65% to 80% of them seen just once; the ten biggest clones take up 6% to 7%. CDR3 length: 15 amino acids. Germline V gene lookup returns CDR1 SGHDT and CDR2 YYEEEE. The germline V and J ends were trimmed by 0 bases and 6 bases, with 13 bases remaining between them. The entry originates in a study of T cell responses to AZD1222 COVID-19 vaccine. Study at large: Pooled in the analysis were second doses at about 4 or about 12 weeks. Broader study findings: Regions 160-218 and 743-854 held dominance among vaccine-associated CD4 TCRs, which spanned spike. Clonal diversity may have been underestimated, and the donors were mostly white British, with more females than males.

The source material was peripheral blood, sampled on day 0 of AZD1222 vaccination. V and J are TRBV5-6 and TRBJ2-1; D unresolved. The TCR comes from an adult in good health. The CDR3 DNA follows: TGTGCCAGCAGCTTGGCGGCCTTCCGGACCAATGAGCAGTTCTTC. Amino acids: CASSLAAFRTNEQFF. Combining the CDR3 with reference TRBV5-6 and TRBJ2-1 gives the whole variable domain DAGVTQSPTHLIKTRGQQVTLRCSPKSGHDTVSWYQQALGQGPQFIFQYYEEEERQRGNFPDRFSGHQFPNYSSELNVNALLLGDSALYLCASSLAAFRTNEQFFGPGTRLTVL.